This is a list of T cell receptor beta chains from one sample in a study of beta chain features in type 1 diabetes. The data were produced by immunoSEQ multiplex PCR, yet TCRdb's version contains in-frame clones alone and is incomplete. This sample has around 650,000 clones, with around 12% found just once. The source material was naive CD4+ T cells from blood. Receptors were obtained from a young man with type 1 diabetes. The CDR3 runs from the conserved cysteine through the conserved F or W. A D gene is named only where the DNA matches it firmly. Clone size is stated in some rows and not others, as once, few, many or a class when expanded.

clone_size | j_call | v_call | d_call | cdr3_aa | cdr3_nt
- | TRBJ2-4 | TRBV9 | TRBD2 | CASSVELAGGSKNIQYF | TGTGCCAGCAGCGTAGAACTAGCGGGGGGATCCAAAAACATTCAGTACTTC
few | TRBJ2-7 | TRBV28 | TRBD1 | CASRALGTGVEQYF | TGTGCCAGCAGGGCTCTCGGGACAGGGGTCGAGCAGTACTTC
- | TRBJ2-7 | TRBV19 | - | CASSVTGSKWSYEQYF | TGTGCCAGTAGTGTCACCGGATCGAAGTGGTCCTACGAGCAGTACTTC
few | TRBJ2-1 | TRBV2 | - | CASSEAKGSNLYNEQFF | TGTGCCAGCAGTGAAGCAAAGGGAAGCAACCTCTACAATGAGCAGTTCTTC
- | TRBJ2-1 | TRBV7-2 | - | CASSQGVDGYNEQFF | TGTGCCAGCAGCCAAGGTGTGGACGGATACAATGAGCAGTTCTTC
- | TRBJ2-1 | TRBV18 | TRBD2 | CASSPAGGSYNEQFF | TGTGCCAGCTCACCAGCCGGGGGGTCCTACAATGAGCAGTTCTTC
- | TRBJ1-1 | TRBV28 | TRBD1 | CASSFHAGGSFF | TGTGCCAGCAGTTTCCACGCAGGGGGGTCTTTCTTT
- | TRBJ2-1 | TRBV2 | TRBD1 | CASSGQVSYNEQFF | TGTGCCAGCAGCGGACAGGTCTCCTACAATGAGCAGTTCTTC
- | TRBJ2-1 | TRBV10-3 | - | CAISEPLYNEQFF | TGTGCCATCAGTGAGCCCCTCTACAATGAGCAGTTCTTC
- | TRBJ1-4 | TRBV6-6 | - | CASSPTALATNEKLFF | TGTGCCAGCAGTCCGACGGCTCTTGCAACTAATGAAAAACTGTTTTTT
few | TRBJ2-5 | TRBV7-2 | - | CASSPRQDQETQYF | TGTGCCAGCAGCCCGAGACAGGACCAAGAGACCCAGTACTTC
- | TRBJ2-1 | TRBV9 | TRBD1 | CASSAQGSPYNEQFF | TGTGCCAGCAGCGCACAGGGGAGTCCCTACAATGAGCAGTTCTTC
few | TRBJ2-7 | TRBV6-6 | - | CASMMVGYEQYF | TGTGCCAGCATGATGGTGGGCTACGAGCAGTACTTC
- | TRBJ2-1 | TRBV4-2 | TRBD2 | CASSISSGDSSYNEQFF | TGTGCCAGCAGCATAAGTAGCGGGGATAGCTCCTACAATGAGCAGTTCTTC
- | TRBJ1-1 | TRBV12-5 | - | CASGGDWNTEAFF | TGTGCTAGTGGTGGGGACTGGAACACTGAAGCTTTCTTT
few | TRBJ2-3 | TRBV5-1 | TRBD1 | CASSAGTGSTDTQYF | TGCGCCAGCAGCGCGGGGACAGGGAGTACAGATACGCAGTATTTT
few | TRBJ2-5 | TRBV4-3 | TRBD2 | CASSQDTLAGGTQETQYF | TGCGCCAGCAGCCAAGATACCCTAGCGGGGGGAACCCAAGAGACCCAGTACTTC
few | TRBJ1-4 | TRBV18 | - | CASSEYTGSSTNEKLFF | TGTGCCAGCTCAGAATATACAGGGTCGTCAACTAATGAAAAACTGTTTTTT
- | TRBJ2-7 | TRBV5-6 | TRBD1 | CASSVRGQGTQYF | TGTGCCAGCAGCGTTCGCGGACAGGGAACACAGTACTTC
- | TRBJ1-5 | TRBV7-2 | - | CASSPWGNQPQHF | TGTGCCAGCAGCCCTTGGGGGAATCAGCCCCAGCATTTT
- | TRBJ2-3 | TRBV10-2 | TRBD1 | CASSDTGQGPTDTQYF | TGCGCCAGCAGCGATACGGGACAGGGTCCCACAGATACGCAGTATTTT
- | TRBJ2-1 | TRBV11-2 | - | CASSHTGLSYNEQFF | TGTGCCAGCAGTCATACAGGGCTCTCCTACAATGAGCAGTTCTTC
- | TRBJ2-3 | TRBV7-9 | - | CASSSTPQRRTDTQYF | TGTGCCAGCAGCTCAACCCCCCAGCGTCGCACAGATACGCAGTATTTT
- | TRBJ2-1 | TRBV6-5 | - | CASWAGPNEQFF | TGTGCCAGCTGGGCAGGCCCCAATGAGCAGTTCTTC
- | TRBJ2-7 | TRBV10-3 | - | CAISEGLIYEQYF | TGTGCCATCAGTGAGGGACTAATCTACGAGCAGTACTTC
few | TRBJ1-1 | TRBV7-9 | - | CASSLGQGAFF | TGTGCCAGCAGCTTAGGGCAGGGAGCTTTCTTT
- | TRBJ1-1 | TRBV5-1 | TRBD1 | CASRDRESYTEAFF | TGCGCCAGCAGGGACAGGGAATCATACACTGAAGCTTTCTTT
- | TRBJ2-5 | TRBV29-1 | - | CSVGSKPRGKETQYF | TGCAGCGTGGGCTCAAAACCCAGGGGAAAGGAGACCCAGTACTTC
few | TRBJ1-2 | TRBV9 | - | CASSVEAGDYGYTF | TGTGCCAGCAGCGTAGAGGCAGGGGACTATGGCTACACCTTC
few | TRBJ2-1 | TRBV6-6 | - | CASSYQQEQFF | TGTGCCAGCAGTTACCAGCAGGAGCAGTTCTTC
- | TRBJ1-1 | TRBV5-1 | TRBD1 | CASSLDGQGTEAFF | TGCGCCAGCAGCTTAGATGGACAGGGGACTGAAGCTTTCTTT
few | TRBJ1-5 | TRBV19 | - | CASSTRQVKRNQPQHF | TGTGCCAGTAGTACCCGACAGGTCAAGCGCAATCAGCCCCAGCATTTT
- | TRBJ2-1 | TRBV2 | - | CASSEGSGNEQFF | TGTGCCAGCAGTGAAGGAAGCGGCAATGAGCAGTTCTTC
few | TRBJ2-5 | TRBV2 | TRBD2 | CASSLLTTSEETQYF | TGTGCCAGCAGTCTACTTACGACTAGCGAAGAGACCCAGTACTTC
- | TRBJ2-1 | TRBV7-2 | TRBD2 | CASSLIAGGSYNEQFF | TGTGCCAGCAGCTTAATTGCGGGGGGCTCCTACAATGAGCAGTTCTTC
few | TRBJ2-5 | TRBV29-1 | - | CSGEKSGPETQYF | TGCAGCGGCGAGAAGTCAGGGCCAGAGACCCAGTACTTC
- | TRBJ2-1 | TRBV28 | - | CASSHAGDSSYNEQFF | TGTGCCAGCAGCCATGCGGGGGACAGCTCCTACAATGAGCAGTTCTTC
- | TRBJ2-1 | TRBV7-6 | TRBD2 | CASSLEAGGPGNEQFF | TGTGCCAGCAGCTTAGAAGCGGGGGGGCCGGGTAATGAGCAGTTCTTC
few | TRBJ1-1 | TRBV20-1 | - | CSARRDTEAFF | TGCAGTGCTAGGCGTGATACTGAAGCTTTCTTT
- | TRBJ2-3 | TRBV7-6 | - | CASSLAQGNTDTQYF | TGTGCCAGCAGCTTAGCGCAAGGCAACACAGATACGCAGTATTTT
few | TRBJ2-6 | TRBV9 | - | CASSLHRISGANVLTF | TGTGCCAGCAGCCTACACAGAATCTCTGGGGCCAACGTCCTGACTTTC
- | TRBJ1-1 | TRBV6-5 | - | CASSYSAGTNTEAFF | TGTGCCAGCAGTTACTCGGCAGGAACGAACACTGAAGCTTTCTTT
- | TRBJ1-2 | TRBV5-4 | - | CASSLGENYGYTF | TGTGCCAGCAGCTTGGGAGAGAACTATGGCTACACCTTC